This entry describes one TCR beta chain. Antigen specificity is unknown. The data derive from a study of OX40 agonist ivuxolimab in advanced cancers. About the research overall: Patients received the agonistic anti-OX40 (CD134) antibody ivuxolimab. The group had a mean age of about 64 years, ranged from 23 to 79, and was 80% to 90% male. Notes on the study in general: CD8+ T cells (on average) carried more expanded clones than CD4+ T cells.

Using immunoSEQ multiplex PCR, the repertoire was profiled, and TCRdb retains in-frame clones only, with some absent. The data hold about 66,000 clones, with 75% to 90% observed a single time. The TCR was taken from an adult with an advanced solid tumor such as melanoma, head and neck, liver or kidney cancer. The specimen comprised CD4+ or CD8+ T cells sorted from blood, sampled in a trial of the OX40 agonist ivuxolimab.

The CDR3 spells CASMMDRGHQPQHF. The CDR3 region has the DNA TGTGCCAGCATGATGGACAGGGGGCATCAGCCCCAGCATTTT. This chain connects TRBV2 to TRBJ1-5; 11 bases match TRBD1. The V and J ends lost 7 bases and 5 bases, in that order; junction bases with no gene match: 4. This CDR3 spans 14 amino acids. CDR1 and CDR2 (germline): SNHLY, FYNNEI.